Given below is one TCR beta chain in context. Its antigen is unknown. Base qualities are missing; no much larger clone stands one base away. This entry is derived from a study of T cells in Graves' hyperthyroidism and ophthalmopathy (dated by TCRdb to the late 2010s). Background on the whole study: A discovery cohort of around 100 patients, roughly 45 with Graves' ophthalmopathy and under 60 with stable Graves' hyperthyroidism, was used to find distinguishing TCR V-J signatures. For training and testing, the 100 or so patients in the discovery cohort were randomly divided in a 7:3 ratio. Following sampling, methimazole starting at 30 mg daily was given to hyperthyroidism patients, and high-dose intravenous methylprednisolone was given to ophthalmopathy patients. The paper describes TCR Vbeta CDR3 sequencing of 140 or so peripheral blood samples, made up of about 41 ophthalmopathy patients, 70 to 75 hyperthyroidism patients and around 17 progressor patients. In six Graves' hyperthyroidism patients, the study also compared T-cell repertoires from thyroid tissue with T-cell repertoires from blood. Prospective prediction of ophthalmopathy was tested in an independent validation cohort consisting of fewer than 20 hyperthyroidism patients and approximately 16 patients who later progressed to ophthalmopathy. What the authors observed across the whole study: In cross-validation, a model built on a 13 V-J signature told ophthalmopathy apart from stable hyperthyroidism with approximately 91% sensitivity and roughly 83% specificity, and in testing the same model reached 80%/75%. Most expanded thyroid clonotypes (frequency above 0.001) were also detected in blood, a finding suggesting that blood repertoires may reflect thyroid immune responses. No statistical method was used to fix the sample size in advance, and group allocation was not hidden from the investigators. During validation, the model predicted progression to ophthalmopathy a median of roughly six months ahead of onset, with just under 71% sensitivity and around 73% specificity.

Graves' hyperthyroidism was defined as stable when no progression to ophthalmopathy occurred over 18 months of follow-up. Hyperthyroidism patients were newly diagnosed, had a disease duration of under 2 months, and were aged 18 to 65 years. Patients with uncontrolled infections, other autoimmune diseases, pregnancy or lactation were excluded. Diagnoses were established on the basis of clinical symptoms, serum thyroxine and TRAb, thyroid ultrasound, and orbital computed tomography. Total RNA was extracted using Trizol reagent, and RNA quality was assessed on an Agilent 2100 Bioanalyzer. The germline V gene specifies SQVTM as CDR1 and ANQGSEA as CDR2. The CDR3 goes from the cysteine to the phenylalanine over 12 residues. Just CDR3 DNA is preserved here, 36 bases in frame from base 1. V lost 7 bases and J lost 7 bases, and the count of bases not matched to a germline gene is 7. The TCR beta CDR3 regions were amplified from the RNA transcripts. The first round of RT-PCR for the TCR CDR3 was performed with the HTBI primer set and the Qiagen OneStep RT-PCR kit. Libraries were constructed in a second round of multiplex PCR, after which size selection and purification were performed. Sequencing of the libraries was done on an Illumina HiSeq2000 using paired-end 100 bp reads. The authors' pipeline ran thus. SOAPnuke was used to process the raw data, removing reads that contained adapters or uncalled bases, had a mean Phred below 15, or lacked an exact match to the constant primer or identifier. COPE v1.2.5 was used to merge high-quality paired reads, and clonotypes were defined as unique nucleotide sequences. MiTCR v1.1 was used to align clonotypes to the IMGT TRBV, TRBD and TRBJ reference segments. Analysis was restricted to V-J combinations with a frequency above 0.0001, which covered about 99% of repertoires. The TCS score was defined as the ratio of F50 (clonal expansion) to E x V (chaos), calculated using BLOSUM62-based TCRdist between CDR3 peptides within each V-J. Welch's t-statistics and random forest reduced approximately 520 V-J features to roughly 13, which were used in a naive Bayes classifier (R e1071). In-frame beta chains were kept once TCRdb had trimmed the public reads at Q25 with fastp and called clones with MiXCR. When rows share a CDR3 protein, they turn into one entry using the most common DNA and genes. The V and J calls and clone size are TCRdb's, not the authors'. This sample is represented by some 510,000 distinct CDR3 sequences; around 42% of them were singletons. The ten top clones hold nearly 8.5% of the sample.

Sequencing was done on a sample of peripheral blood or thyroid tissue (not recorded which). The receptor comes from a young woman with Graves' hyperthyroidism. Donor details come from another sample of the same person, matched by shared clones. The V and J genes are TRBV29-1 and TRBJ1-2; a stretch of 9 junction bases matches TRBD1. The CDR3 region reads CSAAGTGSGYTF. The DNA sequence reads TGCAGCGCAGCCGGGACAGGGAGTGGCTACACCTTC.